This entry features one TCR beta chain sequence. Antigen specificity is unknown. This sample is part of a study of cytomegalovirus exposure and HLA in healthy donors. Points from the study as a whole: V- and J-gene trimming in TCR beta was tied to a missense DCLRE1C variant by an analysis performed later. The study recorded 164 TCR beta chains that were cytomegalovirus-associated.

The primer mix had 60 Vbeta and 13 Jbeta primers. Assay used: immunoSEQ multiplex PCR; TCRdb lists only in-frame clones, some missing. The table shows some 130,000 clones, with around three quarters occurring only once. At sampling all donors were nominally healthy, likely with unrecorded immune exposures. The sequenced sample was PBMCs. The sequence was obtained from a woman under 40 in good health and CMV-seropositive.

CDR3 in DNA: TGTGCCAGCTCACCCGTAAGCGCGGGGACTAATGAAAAACTGTTTTTT. This translates into CASSPVSAGTNEKLFF. The genes are TRBV18 and TRBJ1-4, with unresolved D. Trimming pared 3 bases from V and 2 bases from J, leaving 13 bases between. The V gene's germline CDR1 is KGHSH and CDR2 LQKENI. The CDR3 has 16 residues.